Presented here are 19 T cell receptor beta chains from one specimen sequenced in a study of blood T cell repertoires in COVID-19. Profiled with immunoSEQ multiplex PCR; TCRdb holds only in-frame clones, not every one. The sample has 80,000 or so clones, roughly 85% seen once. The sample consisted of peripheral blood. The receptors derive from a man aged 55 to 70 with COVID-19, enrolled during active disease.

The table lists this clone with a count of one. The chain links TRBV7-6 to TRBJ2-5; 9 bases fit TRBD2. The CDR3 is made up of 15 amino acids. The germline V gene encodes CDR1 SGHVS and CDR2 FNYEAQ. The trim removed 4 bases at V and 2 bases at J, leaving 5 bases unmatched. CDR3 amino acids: CASSSQTSGQETQYF. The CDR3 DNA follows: TGTGCCAGCAGCTCCCAGACTAGCGGTCAAGAGACCCAGTACTTC.

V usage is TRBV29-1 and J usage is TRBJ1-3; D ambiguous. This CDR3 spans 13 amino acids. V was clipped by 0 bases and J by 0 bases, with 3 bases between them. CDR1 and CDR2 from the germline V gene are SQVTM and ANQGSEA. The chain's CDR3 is CSVEEYSGNTIYF. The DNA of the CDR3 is TGCAGCGTTGAAGAGTACTCTGGAAACACCATATATTTT.

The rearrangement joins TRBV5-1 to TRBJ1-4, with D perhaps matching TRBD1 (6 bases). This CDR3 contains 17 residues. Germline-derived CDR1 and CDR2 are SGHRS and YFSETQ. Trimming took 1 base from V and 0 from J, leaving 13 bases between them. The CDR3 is CASSLQVGAATNEKLFF. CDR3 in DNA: TGCGCCAGCAGCTTGCAGGTGGGGGCAGCAACTAATGAAAAACTGTTTTTT.

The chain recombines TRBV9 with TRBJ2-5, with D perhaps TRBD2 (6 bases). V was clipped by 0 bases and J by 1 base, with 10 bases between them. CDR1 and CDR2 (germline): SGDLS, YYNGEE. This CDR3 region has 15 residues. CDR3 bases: TGTGCCAGCAGCGTAGCGGGAGTTGGCCAAGAGACCCAGTACTTC. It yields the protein CASSVAGVGQETQYF.

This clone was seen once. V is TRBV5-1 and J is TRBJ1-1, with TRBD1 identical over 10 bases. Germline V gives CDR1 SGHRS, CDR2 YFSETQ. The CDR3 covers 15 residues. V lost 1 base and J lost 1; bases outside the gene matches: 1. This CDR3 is CASSLRTGGNTEAFF. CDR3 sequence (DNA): TGCGCCAGCAGCTTGAGGACAGGGGGGAACACTGAAGCTTTCTTT.

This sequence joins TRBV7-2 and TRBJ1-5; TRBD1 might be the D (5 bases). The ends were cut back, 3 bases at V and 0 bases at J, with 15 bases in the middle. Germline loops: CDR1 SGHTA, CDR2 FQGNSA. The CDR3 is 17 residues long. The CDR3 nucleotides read TGTGCCAGCAGCTTCGTGGGTGGGGGAGGTAGCAATCAGCCCCAGCATTTT. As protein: CASSFVGGGGSNQPQHF.

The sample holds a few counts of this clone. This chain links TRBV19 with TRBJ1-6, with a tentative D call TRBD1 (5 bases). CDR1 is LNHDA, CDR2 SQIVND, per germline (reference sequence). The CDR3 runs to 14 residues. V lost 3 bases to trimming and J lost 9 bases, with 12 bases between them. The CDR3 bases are TGTGCCAGTAGTATCAGGGAAGGTAGTTCACCCCTCCACTTT. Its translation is CASSIREGSSPLHF.

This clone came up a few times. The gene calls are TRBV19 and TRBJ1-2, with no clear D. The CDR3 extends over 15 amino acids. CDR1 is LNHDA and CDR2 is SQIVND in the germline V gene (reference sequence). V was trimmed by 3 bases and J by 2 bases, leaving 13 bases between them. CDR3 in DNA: TGTGCCAGTAGTATGTGGGAGGCGACGAACTATGGCTACACCTTC. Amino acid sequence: CASSMWEATNYGYTF.

The CDR3 here is CASRGTSGNTDTQYF. The CDR3, as DNA: TGTGCCAGCAGAGGAACTAGCGGGAACACAGATACGCAGTATTTT. The chain combines TRBV6-4 with TRBJ2-3; 10 bases fit TRBD2. This CDR3 is 15 amino acids long. Looked up from germline, CDR1 is MRHNA and CDR2 is SNTAGT. Trimming took 6 bases from V and 2 from J; bases not matched to a gene: 5.

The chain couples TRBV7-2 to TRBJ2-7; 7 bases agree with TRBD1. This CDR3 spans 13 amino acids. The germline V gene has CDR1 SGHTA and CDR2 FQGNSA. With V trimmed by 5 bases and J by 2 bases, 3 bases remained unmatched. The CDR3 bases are TGTGCCAGCAGCCGACAGGGAACCTACGAGCAGTACTTC. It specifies CASSRQGTYEQYF.

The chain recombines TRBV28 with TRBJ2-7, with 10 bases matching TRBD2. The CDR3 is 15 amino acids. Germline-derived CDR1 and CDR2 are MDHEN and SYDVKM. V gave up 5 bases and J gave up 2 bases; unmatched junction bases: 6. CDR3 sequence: CASSPPSGGAYEQYF. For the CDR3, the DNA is TGTGCCAGCAGTCCTCCCAGCGGGGGGGCCTACGAGCAGTACTTC. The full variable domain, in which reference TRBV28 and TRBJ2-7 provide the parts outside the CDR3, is DVKVTQSSRYLVKRTGEKVFLECVQDMDHENMFWYRQDPGLGLRLIYFSYDVKMKEKGDIPEGYSVSREKKERFSLILESASTNQTSMYLCASSPPSGGAYEQYFGPGTRLTVT.

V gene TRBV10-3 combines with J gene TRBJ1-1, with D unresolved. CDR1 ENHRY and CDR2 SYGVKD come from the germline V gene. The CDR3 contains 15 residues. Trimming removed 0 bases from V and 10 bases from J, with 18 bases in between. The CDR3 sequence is CAISESTNPGLGAFF. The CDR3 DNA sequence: TGTGCCATCAGTGAGTCGACTAATCCGGGTCTCGGAGCTTTCTTT.

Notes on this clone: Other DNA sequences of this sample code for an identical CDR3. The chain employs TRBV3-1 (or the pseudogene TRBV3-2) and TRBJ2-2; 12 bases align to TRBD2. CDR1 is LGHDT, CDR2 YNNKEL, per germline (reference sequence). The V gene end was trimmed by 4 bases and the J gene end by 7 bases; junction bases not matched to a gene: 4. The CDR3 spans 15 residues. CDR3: CASSPSGGEGGELFF. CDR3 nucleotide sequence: TGTGCCAGCAGCCCTAGCGGGGGGGAAGGCGGGGAGCTGTTTTTT.

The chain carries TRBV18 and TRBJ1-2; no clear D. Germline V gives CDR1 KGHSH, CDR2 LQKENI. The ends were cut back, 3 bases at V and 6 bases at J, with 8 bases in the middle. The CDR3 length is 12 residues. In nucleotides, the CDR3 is TGTGCCAGCTCACCCGCAGAAGATGGCTACACCTTC. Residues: CASSPAEDGYTF.

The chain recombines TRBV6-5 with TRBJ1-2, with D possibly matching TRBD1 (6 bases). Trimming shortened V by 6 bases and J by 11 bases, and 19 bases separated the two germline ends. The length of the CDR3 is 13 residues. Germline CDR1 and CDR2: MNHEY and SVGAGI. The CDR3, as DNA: TGTGCCAGCAGGTACACAGGGTCAGAGGGATACACCTTC. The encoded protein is CASRYTGSEGYTF.

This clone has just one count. CDR3 coding DNA: TGTGCCCCCTTTGAGGCTAGCACAGATACGCAGTATTTT. Encoded protein: CAPFEASTDTQYF. V is TRBV27 and J is TRBJ2-3; D remains unclear. V was cut by 11 bases and J by 0 bases, with 12 bases left in between. The CDR3 is 13 residues long. From germline, CDR1 is MNHEY and CDR2 SMNVEV (reference sequence).

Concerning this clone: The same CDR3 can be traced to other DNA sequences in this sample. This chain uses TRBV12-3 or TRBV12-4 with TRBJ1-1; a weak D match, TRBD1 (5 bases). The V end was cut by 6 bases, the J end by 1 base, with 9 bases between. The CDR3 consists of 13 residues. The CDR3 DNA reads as TGTGCCAGCAGACTTACAGGGAACACTGAAGCTTTCTTT. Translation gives CASRLTGNTEAFF.

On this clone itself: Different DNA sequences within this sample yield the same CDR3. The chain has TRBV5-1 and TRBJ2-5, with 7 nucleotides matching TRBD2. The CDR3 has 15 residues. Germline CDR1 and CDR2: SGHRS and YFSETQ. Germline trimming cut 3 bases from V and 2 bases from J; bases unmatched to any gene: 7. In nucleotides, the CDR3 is TGCGCCAGCAGCTCCGCGTGGGGGGGACAAGAGACCCAGTACTTC. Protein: CASSSAWGGQETQYF.

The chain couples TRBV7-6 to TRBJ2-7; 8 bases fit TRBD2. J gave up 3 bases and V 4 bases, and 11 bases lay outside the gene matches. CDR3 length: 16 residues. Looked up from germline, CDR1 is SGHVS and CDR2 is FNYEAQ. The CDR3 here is CASSSRLGGDNYEQYF. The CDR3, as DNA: TGTGCCAGCAGCTCCCGGCTCGGGGGGGACAACTACGAGCAGTACTTC.